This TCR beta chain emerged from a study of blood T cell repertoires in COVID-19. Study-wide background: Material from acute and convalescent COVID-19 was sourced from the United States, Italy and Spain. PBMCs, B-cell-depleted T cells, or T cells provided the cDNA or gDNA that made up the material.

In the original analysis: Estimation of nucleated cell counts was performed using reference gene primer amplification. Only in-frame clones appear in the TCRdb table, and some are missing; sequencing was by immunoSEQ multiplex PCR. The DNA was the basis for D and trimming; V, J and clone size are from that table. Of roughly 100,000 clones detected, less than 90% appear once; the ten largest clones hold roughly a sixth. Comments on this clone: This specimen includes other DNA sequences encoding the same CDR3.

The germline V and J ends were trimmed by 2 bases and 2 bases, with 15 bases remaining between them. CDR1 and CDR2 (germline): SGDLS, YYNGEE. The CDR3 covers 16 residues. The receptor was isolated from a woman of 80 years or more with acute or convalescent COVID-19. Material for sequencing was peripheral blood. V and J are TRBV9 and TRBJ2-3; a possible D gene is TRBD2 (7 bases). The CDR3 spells CASSVGAGGPTDTQYF. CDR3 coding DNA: TGTGCCAGCAGCGTTGGGGCCGGGGGGCCCACAGATACGCAGTATTTT.